This record covers a single T cell receptor (beta chain). V lost 0 bases and J lost 5, with 12 bases in between. The CDR3 contains 15 residues. Looked up from germline, CDR1 is LNHNV and CDR2 is YYDKDF (reference sequence). The source of the sample is a study of cytotoxic CD8 clonotypes in ibrutinib-treated CLL. Clones were sequenced by immunoSEQ multiplex PCR, and TCRdb holds only the in-frame ones, with some missing. The sample holds about 140,000 clones, approximately 80% seen once. The genes are TRBV15 and TRBJ2-3; D is unresolved. The sequences come from PBMCs, collected after 12 months of ibrutinib treatment. This TCR was recovered from a human donor with chronic lymphocytic leukemia. CDR3 in amino acids: CATSRDLATKDTQYF. The CDR3 nucleotides are TGTGCCACCAGCAGAGATTTGGCTACGAAAGATACGCAGTATTTT. The variable domain in full, completed from reference TRBV15 and TRBJ2-3, reads DAMVIQNPRYQVTQFGKPVTLSCSQTLNHNVMYWYQQKSSQAPKLLFHYYDKDFNNEADTPDNFQSRRPNTSFCFLDIRSPGLGDTAMYLCATSRDLATKDTQYFGPGTRLTVL.